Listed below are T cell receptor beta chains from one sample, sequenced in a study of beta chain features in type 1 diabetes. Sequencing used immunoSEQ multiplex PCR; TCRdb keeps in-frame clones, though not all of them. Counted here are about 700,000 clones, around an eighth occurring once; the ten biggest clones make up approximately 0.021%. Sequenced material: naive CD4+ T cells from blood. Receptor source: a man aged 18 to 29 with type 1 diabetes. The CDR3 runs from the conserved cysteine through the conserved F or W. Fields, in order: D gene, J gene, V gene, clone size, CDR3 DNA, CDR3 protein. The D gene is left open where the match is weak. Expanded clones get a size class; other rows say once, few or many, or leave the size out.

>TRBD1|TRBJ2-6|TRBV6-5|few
TGTGCCAGCAGTTTCAGGGGGTCTGGGGCCAACGTCCTGACTTTC
CASSFRGSGANVLTF
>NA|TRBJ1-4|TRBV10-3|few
TGTGCCATCAGTGCGATGGAAAGGGATGAAAAACTGTTTTTT
CAISAMERDEKLFF
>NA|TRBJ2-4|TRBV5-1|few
TGCGCCAGCAGCTTTGCAGAGACAGCCAAAAACATTCAGTACTTC
CASSFAETAKNIQYF
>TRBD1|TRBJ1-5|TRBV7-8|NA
TGTGCCAGCAGCTCGACAGGGGCCACTAATCAGCCCCAGCATTTT
CASSSTGATNQPQHF
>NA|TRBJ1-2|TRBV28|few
TGTGCCACCTCCGTGACTAACTATGGCTACACCTTC
CATSVTNYGYTF
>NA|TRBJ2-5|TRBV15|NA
TGTGCCACCAGCAGAGGTGGAGAGACCCAGTACTTC
CATSRGGETQYF
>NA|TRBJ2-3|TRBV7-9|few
TGTGCCAGCAGCGCAGCTTGGGGGGACAGAGATACAGATACGCAGTATTTT
CASSAAWGDRDTDTQYF
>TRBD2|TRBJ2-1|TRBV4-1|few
TGCGCCAGCAGCCAAGATCGGTCACTAGCGACCTACAATGAGCAGTTCTTC
CASSQDRSLATYNEQFF
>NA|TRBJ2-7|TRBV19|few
TGTGCCAGTGCATCCGGGACGAGGACCTACGAGCAGTACTTC
CASASGTRTYEQYF
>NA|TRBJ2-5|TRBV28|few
TGTGCCAGCAGTTTATCAACCCTGGAGACCCAGTACTTC
CASSLSTLETQYF
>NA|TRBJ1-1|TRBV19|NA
TGTGCCAGTACGTGGGGGGATCTGAACACTGAAGCTTTCTTT
CASTWGDLNTEAFF
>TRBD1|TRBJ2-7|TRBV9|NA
TGTGCCAGCAGCGTAGGGCCAGGGGGTTCCTACGAGCAGTACTTC
CASSVGPGGSYEQYF
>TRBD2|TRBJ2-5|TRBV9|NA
TGTGCCAGCAGCGGGACTAGCGGGGGTCCTCTTGTGGAGACCCAGTACTTC
CASSGTSGGPLVETQYF
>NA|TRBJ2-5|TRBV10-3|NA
TGTGCCATCAGTGCTTCGAAGGGCGGCACTCAAGAGACCCAGTACTTC
CAISASKGGTQETQYF
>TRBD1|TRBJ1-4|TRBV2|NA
TGTGCCAGCAGAAGAGAAGCGACAGGGGTTGAAAAACTGTTTTTT
CASRREATGVEKLFF
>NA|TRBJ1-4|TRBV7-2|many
TGTGCCAGCAGCCGTCGGGTCGCAGGGGAAAAACTGTTTTTT
CASSRRVAGEKLFF
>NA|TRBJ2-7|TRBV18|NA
TGTGCCAGCTCACCACCCGAGGGCGGTTTGGGCGAGCAGTACTTC
CASSPPEGGLGEQYF
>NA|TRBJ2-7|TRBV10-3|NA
TGTGCCATCAGCGCTGCCTGGGGGGTAGGGTACGAGCAGTACTTC
CAISAAWGVGYEQYF
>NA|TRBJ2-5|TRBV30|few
TGTGCCTGGTCAATACAGCACCAAGAGACCCAGTACTTC
CAWSIQHQETQYF
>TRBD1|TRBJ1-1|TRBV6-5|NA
TGTGCCAGCCATTACGAGACAGGGGTCCTTGGAGCTTTCTTT
CASHYETGVLGAFF
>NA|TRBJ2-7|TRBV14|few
TGTGCCAGCAGCCAAGGGACCCCTTGGATCGAGCAGTACTTC
CASSQGTPWIEQYF
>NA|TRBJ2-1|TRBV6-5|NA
TGTGCCAGCAGGGCCCCAGGGAACAATGAGCAGTTCTTC
CASRAPGNNEQFF
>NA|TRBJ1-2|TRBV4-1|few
TGCGCCAGCAGCCGTCCGGAGATCTATGGCTACACCTTC
CASSRPEIYGYTF
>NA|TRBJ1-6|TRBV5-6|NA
TGTGCCAGCAGCGGCTTCACTGGGGGACGGTCATTTCACTTT
CASSGFTGGRSFHF
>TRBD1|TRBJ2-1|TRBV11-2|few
TGTGCCAGCAGCTTAGGGTCCGTGACAGGGCGTGATGAGCAGTTCTTC
CASSLGSVTGRDEQFF
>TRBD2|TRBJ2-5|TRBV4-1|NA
TGCGCCAGCAGCCAGGGACTAGCGGGGGGTGCCCTCGAAGAGACCCAGTACTTC
CASSQGLAGGALEETQYF
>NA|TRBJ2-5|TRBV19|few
TGTGCCAGTAGTATCCCGGGGCGCGGGGAGACCCAGTACTTC
CASSIPGRGETQYF
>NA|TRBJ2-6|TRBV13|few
TGTGCCAGCAGCCCGTTCGAGGGGGGCAGGGCTGGGGCCAACGTCCTGACTTTC
CASSPFEGGRAGANVLTF
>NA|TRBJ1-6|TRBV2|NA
TGTGCCAGCCGGGATGGAACCCTCCACTTT
CASRDGTLHF
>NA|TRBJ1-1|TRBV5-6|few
TGTGCCAGCAGCTTTCGACAGGCAAACACTGAAGCTTTCTTT
CASSFRQANTEAFF
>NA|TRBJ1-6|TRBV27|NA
TGTGCCAGCAGGATCGACAGCTATAATTCACCCCTCCACTTT
CASRIDSYNSPLHF
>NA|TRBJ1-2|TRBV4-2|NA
TGTGCCAGCAGCCAGCCCGTGTCTCTCTATGGCTACACCTTC
CASSQPVSLYGYTF
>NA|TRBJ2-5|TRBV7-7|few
TGTGCTAGCAGCTTTACAGGACTCCAAGAGACCCAGTACTTC
CASSFTGLQETQYF
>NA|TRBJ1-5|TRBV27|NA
TGTGCCAGCAGTTTATTCGGCGGATGGCCCTTTATTCAGGCCCAGCATTTT
CASSLFGGWPFIQAQHF
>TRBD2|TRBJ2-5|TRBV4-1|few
TGCGCCAGCAGCCTGACTAGCGGGGGCATGGAGACCCAGTACTTC
CASSLTSGGMETQYF
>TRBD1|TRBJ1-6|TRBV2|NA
TGTGCCAGCAGTGAGCCGACAGGGGTGACGAACTCACCCCTCCACTTT
CASSEPTGVTNSPLHF
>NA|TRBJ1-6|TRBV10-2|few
TGCGCCAGCACACCTCAGAATTCACCCCTCCACTTT
CASTPQNSPLHF
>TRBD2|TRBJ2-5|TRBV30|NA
TGTGCCTGGAGTGGCAAGGGAGCGGGAGCACAAGAGACCCAGTACTTC
CAWSGKGAGAQETQYF
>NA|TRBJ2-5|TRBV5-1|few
TGCGCCAGCAGCCCTAATGGGGCTAGCGAGGCGACAGAGACCCAGTACTTC
CASSPNGASEATETQYF
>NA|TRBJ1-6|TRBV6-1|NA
TGTGCCAGCAGTGTACCGGTATCGGGTTCACCCCTCCACTTT
CASSVPVSGSPLHF
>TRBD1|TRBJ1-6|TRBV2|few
TGTGCCAGCAGTGAAACACCGACAGGGCCCCTCCACTTT
CASSETPTGPLHF
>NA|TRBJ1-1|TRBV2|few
TGTGCCAGCACTCCGGCGGGAACCGGCACTGAAGCTTTCTTT
CASTPAGTGTEAFF
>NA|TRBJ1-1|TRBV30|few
TGTGCCTGGAACCGCCAGGAGAACACTGAAGCTTTCTTT
CAWNRQENTEAFF
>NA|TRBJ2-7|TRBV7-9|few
TGTGCCAGCAGCTTAGCATCATTGGGCGGGGCTGGGGACGAGCAGTACTTC
CASSLASLGGAGDEQYF
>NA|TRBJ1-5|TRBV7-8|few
TGTGCCAGCAGCTCCCGGGGGAGCAATCAGCCCCAGCATTTT
CASSSRGSNQPQHF